The T cell receptor beta chain described here comes from a study of blood T cell repertoires in COVID-19. Study-level background: Italy, Spain and the United States were the sources of the convalescent and acute COVID-19 samples.

Some clones are missing from TCRdb's copy, which holds only in-frame ones; the method was immunoSEQ multiplex PCR. The sample consists of more than 150,000 clones, almost 80% of them appearing once. Germline CDR1 and CDR2: LNHNV and YYDKDF (reference sequence). The CDR3 is made up of 18 amino acids. V was trimmed by 0 bases and J by 6 bases, leaving 24 bases between them. This clone has a single count. Cohort placement rested on clinical history that participants reported themselves. The V and J genes are TRBV15 and TRBJ2-7; possible D gene TRBD1, 6 bases. What was sequenced was PBMCs or T cells enriched from blood (not recorded which). This TCR was sampled from a woman aged 45-65 years who had recovered from COVID-19. Written as DNA, the CDR3 is TGTGCCACCAGCAGAGATTTTGGAAGGCCAGGGGTTGTATCCGAGCAGTACTTC. It is translated as CATSRDFGRPGVVSEQYF.